This T cell receptor beta chain appears in the sequencing data of a study of blood T cell repertoires in COVID-19. The overall study: The analysed material was cDNA or gDNA that came from T cells, B-cell-depleted T cells, or PBMCs.

V was trimmed by 6 bases and J by 0 bases, leaving 8 bases between them. The CDR3 loop spans 13 amino acids. In germline, CDR1 is MNHEY, CDR2 SVGAGI. Methods used by the authors: Amplification of reference gene primers provided the estimated nucleated cell counts. Measured with immunoSEQ multiplex PCR; TCRdb has only the in-frame clones, and not every one. D and trimming were read from the DNA, whereas the V and J calls and clone size are those reported in that table. The table has 150,000 to 200,000 clones, 85% to 90% seen once. This clone was counted a single time. V is TRBV6-5 and J is TRBJ1-1; D uncertain. Material: peripheral blood. This receptor was obtained from a woman older than 75 in a cohort sampled during active or convalescent COVID-19. CDR3 residues: CASRPQMNTEAFF. DNA for the CDR3: TGTGCCAGCAGACCCCAGATGAACACTGAAGCTTTCTTT.